The TCR beta chain described here comes from a study of cytomegalovirus exposure and HLA in healthy donors. For the study at large: Previous work identified 95 million to 120 million unique TCR beta sequences from around 200 million T cells.

Germline V CDR1 and CDR2: SGHDT, YYEEEE. V trimming: 3 bases; J trimming: 5 bases; junction bases outside the gene matches: 10. CDR3 length equals 15 residues. A word on this clone: Its antigen remains unidentified.

Notes on the study in general: Many donors shared some public TCRs, even though most TCR sequences were rare. Several of the most significant clusters were apparently associated with common viral pathogens in a later analysis.

The study ran its PCR with 60 Vbeta and 13 Jbeta primers. Method: immunoSEQ multiplex PCR; TCRdb's copy keeps in-frame clones and lacks some. The table includes some 200,000 clones, over 60% detected once. This sequence originates from a man aged 18 to 30 in good health and CMV-seronegative. The sample consisted of PBMCs. V usage is TRBV5-6 and J usage is TRBJ2-5; TRBD1 matches at 7 bases. CDR3 sequence reads: CASSSAGTARETQYF. The DNA of the CDR3 is TGTGCCAGCAGCTCTGCAGGGACAGCCCGGGAGACCCAGTACTTC. The variable domain in full, with the rest retrieved from reference TRBV5-6 and TRBJ2-5, is DAGVTQSPTHLIKTRGQQVTLRCSPKSGHDTVSWYQQALGQGPQFIFQYYEEEERQRGNFPDRFSGHQFPNYSSELNVNALLLGDSALYLCASSSAGTARETQYFGPGTRLLVL.